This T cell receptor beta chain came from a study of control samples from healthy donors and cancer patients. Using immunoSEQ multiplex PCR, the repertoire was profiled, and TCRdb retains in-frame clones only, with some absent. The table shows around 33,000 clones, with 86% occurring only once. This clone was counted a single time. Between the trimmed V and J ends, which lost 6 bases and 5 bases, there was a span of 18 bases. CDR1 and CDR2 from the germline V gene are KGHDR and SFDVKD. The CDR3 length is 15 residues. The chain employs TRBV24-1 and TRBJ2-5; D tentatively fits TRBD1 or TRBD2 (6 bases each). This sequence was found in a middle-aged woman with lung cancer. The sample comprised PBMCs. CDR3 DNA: TGTGCCACCAGTCACCTTAGGGGGGCCTCGGAGACCCAGTACTTC. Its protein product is CATSHLRGASETQYF.